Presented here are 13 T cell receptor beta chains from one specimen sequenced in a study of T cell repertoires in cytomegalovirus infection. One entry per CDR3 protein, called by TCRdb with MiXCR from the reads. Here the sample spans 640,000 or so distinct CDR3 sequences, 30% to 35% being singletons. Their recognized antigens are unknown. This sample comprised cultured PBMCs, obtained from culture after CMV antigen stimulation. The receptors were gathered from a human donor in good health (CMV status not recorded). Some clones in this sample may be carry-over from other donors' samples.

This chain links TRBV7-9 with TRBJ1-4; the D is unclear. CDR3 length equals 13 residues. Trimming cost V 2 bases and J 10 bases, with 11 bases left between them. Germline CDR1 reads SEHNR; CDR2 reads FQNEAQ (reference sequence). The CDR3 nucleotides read TGTGCCAGCAGCTTAAGCCCTGATAGAAAACTGTTTTTT. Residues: CASSLSPDRKLFF.

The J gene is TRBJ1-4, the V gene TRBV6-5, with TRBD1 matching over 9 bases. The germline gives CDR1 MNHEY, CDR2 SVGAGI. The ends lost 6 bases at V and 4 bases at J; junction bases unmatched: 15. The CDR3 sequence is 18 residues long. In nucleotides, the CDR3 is TGTGCCAGCAGCCCTAAAACAGGGGGCGCTGATATTAATGAAAAACTGTTTTTT. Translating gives CASSPKTGGADINEKLFF.

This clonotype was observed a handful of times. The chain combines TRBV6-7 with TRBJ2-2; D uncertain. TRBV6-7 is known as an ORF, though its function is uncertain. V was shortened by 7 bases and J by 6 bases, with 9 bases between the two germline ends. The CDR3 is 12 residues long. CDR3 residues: CASTSDPGELFF. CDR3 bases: TGTGCCAGCACCTCTGACCCCGGGGAGCTGTTTTTT.

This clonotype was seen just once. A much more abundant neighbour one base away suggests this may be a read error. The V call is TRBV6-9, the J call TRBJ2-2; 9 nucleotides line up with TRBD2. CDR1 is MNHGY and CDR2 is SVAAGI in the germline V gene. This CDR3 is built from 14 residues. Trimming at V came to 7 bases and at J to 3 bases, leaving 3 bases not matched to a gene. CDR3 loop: CASTLAGDTGELFF. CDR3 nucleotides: TGTGCCAGCACTTTAGCGGGGGACACCGGGGAGCTGTTTTTT.

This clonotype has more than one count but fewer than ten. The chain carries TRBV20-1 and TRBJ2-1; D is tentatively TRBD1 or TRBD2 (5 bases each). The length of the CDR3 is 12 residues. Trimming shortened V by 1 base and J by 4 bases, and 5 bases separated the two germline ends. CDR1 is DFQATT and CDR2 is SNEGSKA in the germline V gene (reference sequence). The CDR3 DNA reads TGCAGTGCTAGAGGGGGGTACAATGAGCAGTTCTTC. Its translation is CSARGGYNEQFF.

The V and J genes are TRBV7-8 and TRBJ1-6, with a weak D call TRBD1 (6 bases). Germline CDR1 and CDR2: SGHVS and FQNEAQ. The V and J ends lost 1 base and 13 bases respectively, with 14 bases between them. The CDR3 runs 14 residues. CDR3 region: CASSLVGGLEPLHF. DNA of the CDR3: TGTGCCAGCAGCTTAGTAGGGGGACTCGAGCCCCTCCACTTT.

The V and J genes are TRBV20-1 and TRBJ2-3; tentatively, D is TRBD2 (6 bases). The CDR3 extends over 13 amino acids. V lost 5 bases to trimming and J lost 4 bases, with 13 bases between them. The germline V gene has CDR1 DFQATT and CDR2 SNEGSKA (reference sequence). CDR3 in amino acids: CSAEGLFSDTQYF. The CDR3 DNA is TGCAGTGCTGAGGGACTCTTCTCAGATACGCAGTATTTT.

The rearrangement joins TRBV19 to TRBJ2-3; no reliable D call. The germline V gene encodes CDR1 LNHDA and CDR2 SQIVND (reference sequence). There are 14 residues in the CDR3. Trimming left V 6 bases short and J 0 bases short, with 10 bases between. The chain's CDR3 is CASRRLDSTDTQYF. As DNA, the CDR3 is TGTGCCAGTAGGCGACTCGACAGCACAGATACGCAGTATTTT.

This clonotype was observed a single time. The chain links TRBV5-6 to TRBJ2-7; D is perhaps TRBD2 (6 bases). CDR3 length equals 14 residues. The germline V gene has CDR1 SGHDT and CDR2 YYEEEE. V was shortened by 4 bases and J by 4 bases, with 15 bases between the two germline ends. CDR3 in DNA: TGTGCCAGCAGCCTCCGCGGGATTGGGTACGAGCAGTACTTC. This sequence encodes CASSLRGIGYEQYF.

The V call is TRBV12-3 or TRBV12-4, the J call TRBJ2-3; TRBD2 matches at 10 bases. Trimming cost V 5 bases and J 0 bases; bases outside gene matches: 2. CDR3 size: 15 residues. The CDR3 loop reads CASSASGGSTDTQYF. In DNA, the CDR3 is TGTGCCAGCAGTGCTAGCGGGGGCAGCACAGATACGCAGTATTTT.

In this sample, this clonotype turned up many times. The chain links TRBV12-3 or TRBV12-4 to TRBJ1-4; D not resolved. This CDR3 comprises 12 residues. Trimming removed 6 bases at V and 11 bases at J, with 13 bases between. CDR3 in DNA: TGTGCCAGCAGCCCCACATACGCGAAACTGTTTTTT. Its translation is CASSPTYAKLFF.

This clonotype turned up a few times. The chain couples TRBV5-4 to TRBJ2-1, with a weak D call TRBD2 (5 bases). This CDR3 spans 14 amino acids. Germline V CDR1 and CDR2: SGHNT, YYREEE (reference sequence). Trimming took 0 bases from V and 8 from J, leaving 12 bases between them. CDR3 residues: CASSLAKGADEQFF. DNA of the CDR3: TGTGCCAGCAGCTTGGCCAAGGGAGCAGATGAGCAGTTCTTC. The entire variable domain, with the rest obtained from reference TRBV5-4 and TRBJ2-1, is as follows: ETGVTQSPTHLIKTRGQQVTLRCSSQSGHNTVSWYQQALGQGPQFIFQYYREEENGRGNFPPRFSGLQFPNYSSELNVNALELDDSALYLCASSLAKGADEQFFGPGTRLTVL.

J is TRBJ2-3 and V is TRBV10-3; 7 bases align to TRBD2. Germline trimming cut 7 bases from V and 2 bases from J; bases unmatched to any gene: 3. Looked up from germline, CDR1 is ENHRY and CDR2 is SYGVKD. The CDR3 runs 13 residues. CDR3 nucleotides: TGTGCCATCAATGGGGACTACACAGATACGCAGTATTTT. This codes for CAINGDYTDTQYF.